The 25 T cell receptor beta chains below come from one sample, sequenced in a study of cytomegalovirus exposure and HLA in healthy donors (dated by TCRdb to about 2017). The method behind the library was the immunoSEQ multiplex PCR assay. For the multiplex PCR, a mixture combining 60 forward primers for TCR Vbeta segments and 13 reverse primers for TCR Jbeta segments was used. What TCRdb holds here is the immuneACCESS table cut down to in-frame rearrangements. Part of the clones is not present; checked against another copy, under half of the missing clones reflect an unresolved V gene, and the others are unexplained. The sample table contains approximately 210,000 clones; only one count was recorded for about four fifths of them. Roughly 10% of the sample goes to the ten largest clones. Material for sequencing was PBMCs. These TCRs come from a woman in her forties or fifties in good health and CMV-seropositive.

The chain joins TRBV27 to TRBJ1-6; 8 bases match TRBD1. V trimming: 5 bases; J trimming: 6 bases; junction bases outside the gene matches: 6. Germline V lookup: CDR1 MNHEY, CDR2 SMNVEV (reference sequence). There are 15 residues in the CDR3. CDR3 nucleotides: TGTGCCAGCAGTGAAAGGACAGGGCTTAATTCACCCCTCCACTTT. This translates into CASSERTGLNSPLHF.

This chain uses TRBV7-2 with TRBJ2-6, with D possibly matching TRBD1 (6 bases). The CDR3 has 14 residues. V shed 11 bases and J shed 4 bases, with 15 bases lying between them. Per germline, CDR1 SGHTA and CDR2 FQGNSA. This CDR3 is CAAGGPSGANVLTF. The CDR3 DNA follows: TGTGCCGCTGGGGGCCCCTCGGGGGCCAACGTCCTGACTTTC.

CDR3 DNA: TGCGCCAGCAGCCAAGATTACGCAGTGGGACTTGAAAAACTGTTTTTT. It encodes CASSQDYAVGLEKLFF. This chain links TRBV4-3 with TRBJ1-4; a possible D gene is TRBD1 (5 bases). The V gene's germline CDR1 is LGHNA and CDR2 YSLEER. V was cut by 0 bases and J by 7 bases, with 15 bases left in between. The CDR3 has 16 amino acids.

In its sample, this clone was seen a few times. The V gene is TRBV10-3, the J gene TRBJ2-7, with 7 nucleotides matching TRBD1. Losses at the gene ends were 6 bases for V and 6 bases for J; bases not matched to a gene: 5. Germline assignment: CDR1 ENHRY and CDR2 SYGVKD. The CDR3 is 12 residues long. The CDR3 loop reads CAISATGSEQYF. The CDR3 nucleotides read TGTGCCATCAGCGCGACAGGGTCCGAGCAGTACTTC.

CDR3 in DNA: TGTGCCAGCAGGGACAGCCTTTCCTATGGCTACACCTTC. Amino acids: CASRDSLSYGYTF. This chain joins TRBV5-6 and TRBJ1-2; weak D call: TRBD1 (6 bases). Trimming removed 5 bases from V and 4 bases from J, with 12 bases in between. The CDR3 totals 13 residues. Germline assignment: CDR1 SGHDT and CDR2 YYEEEE. Using reference TRBV5-6 and TRBJ1-2 for the parts outside the CDR3, the full variable domain is DAGVTQSPTHLIKTRGQQVTLRCSPKSGHDTVSWYQQALGQGPQFIFQYYEEEERQRGNFPDRFSGHQFPNYSSELNVNALLLGDSALYLCASRDSLSYGYTFGSGTRLTVV.

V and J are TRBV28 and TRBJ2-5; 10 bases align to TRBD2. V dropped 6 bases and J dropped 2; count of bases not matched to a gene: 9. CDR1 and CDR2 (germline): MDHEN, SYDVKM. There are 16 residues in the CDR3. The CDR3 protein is CASSPRLAGKQETQYF. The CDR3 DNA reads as TGTGCCAGCAGCCCACGACTAGCGGGTAAACAAGAGACCCAGTACTTC. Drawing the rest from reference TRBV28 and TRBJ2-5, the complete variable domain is DVKVTQSSRYLVKRTGEKVFLECVQDMDHENMFWYRQDPGLGLRLIYFSYDVKMKEKGDIPEGYSVSREKKERFSLILESASTNQTSMYLCASSPRLAGKQETQYFGPGTRLLVL.

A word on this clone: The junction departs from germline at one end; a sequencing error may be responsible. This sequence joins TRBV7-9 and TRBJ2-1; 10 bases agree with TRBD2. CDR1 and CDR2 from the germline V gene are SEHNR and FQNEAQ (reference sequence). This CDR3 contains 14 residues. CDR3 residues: CSSRLASGGDEQFF. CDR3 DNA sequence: TGTTCCAGCCGGTTGGCTAGCGGGGGTGATGAGCAGTTCTTC.

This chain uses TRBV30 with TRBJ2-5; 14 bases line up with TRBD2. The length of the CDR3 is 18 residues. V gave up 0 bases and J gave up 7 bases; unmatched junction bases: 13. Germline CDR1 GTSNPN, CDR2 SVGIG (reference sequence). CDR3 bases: TGTGCCTGGAGTGTCCGGACTAGCGGGGGGCCCACTCCGGGGACCCAGTACTTC. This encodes CAWSVRTSGGPTPGTQYF. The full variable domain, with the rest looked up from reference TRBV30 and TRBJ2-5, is SQTIHQWPATLVQPVGSPLSLECTVEGTSNPNLYWYRQAAGRGLQLLFYSVGIGQISSEVPQNLSASRPQDRQFILSSKKLLLSDSGFYLCAWSVRTSGGPTPGTQYFGPGTRLLVL.

Here the CDR3 reads CASSPPSGGPSEVEQYF. The DNA of the CDR3 is TGTGCCAGCAGCCCGCCTAGCGGGGGGCCTTCCGAGGTAGAGCAGTACTTC. The gene calls are TRBV7-2 and TRBJ2-7; 11 nucleotides align to TRBD2. Unmatched junction bases numbered 16, after V lost 5 bases and J lost 7 bases. The CDR3 totals 17 residues. Germline V gene sequence: CDR1 SGHTA, CDR2 FQGNSA.

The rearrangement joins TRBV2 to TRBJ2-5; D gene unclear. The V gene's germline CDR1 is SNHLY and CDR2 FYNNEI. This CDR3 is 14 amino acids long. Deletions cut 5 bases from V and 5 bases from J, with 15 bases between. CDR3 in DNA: TGTGCCAGCAGTTCTCCGACTGATTGGGAGACCCAGTACTTC. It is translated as CASSSPTDWETQYF.

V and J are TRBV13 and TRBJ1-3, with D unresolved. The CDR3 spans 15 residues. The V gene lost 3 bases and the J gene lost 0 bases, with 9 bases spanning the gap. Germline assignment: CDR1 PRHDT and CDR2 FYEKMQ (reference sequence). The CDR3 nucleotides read TGTGCCAGCAGCTTCGCGCAAGACTCTGGAAACACCATATATTTT. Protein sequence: CASSFAQDSGNTIYF.

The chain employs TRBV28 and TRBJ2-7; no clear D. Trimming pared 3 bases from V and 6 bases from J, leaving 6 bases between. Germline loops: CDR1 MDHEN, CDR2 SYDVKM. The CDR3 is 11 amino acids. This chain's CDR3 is CASSFRREQYF. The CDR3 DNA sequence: TGTGCCAGCAGTTTTCGTCGCGAGCAGTACTTC.

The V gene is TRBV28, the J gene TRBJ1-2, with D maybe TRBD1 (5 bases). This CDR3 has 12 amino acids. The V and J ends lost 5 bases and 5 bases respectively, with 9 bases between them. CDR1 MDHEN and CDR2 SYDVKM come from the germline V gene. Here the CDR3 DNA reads TGTGCCAGCAGTGGGGGGTTATATGGCTACACCTTC. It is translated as CASSGGLYGYTF.

The CDR3 reads CSVADRESEAFF. As DNA, the CDR3 is TGCAGCGTTGCCGACAGAGAGTCTGAAGCTTTCTTT. This chain uses TRBV29-1 with TRBJ1-1; weak D call: TRBD1 (5 bases). The CDR3 totals 12 residues. Germline V CDR1 and CDR2: SQVTM, ANQGSEA. The V and J ends lost 4 bases and 6 bases respectively, with 12 bases between them.

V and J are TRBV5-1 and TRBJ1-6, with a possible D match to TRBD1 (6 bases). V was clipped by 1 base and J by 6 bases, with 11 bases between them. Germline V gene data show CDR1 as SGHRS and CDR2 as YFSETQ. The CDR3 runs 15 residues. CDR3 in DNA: TGCGCCAGCAGCTTGACGGGACATCTTAATTCACCCCTCCACTTT. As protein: CASSLTGHLNSPLHF.

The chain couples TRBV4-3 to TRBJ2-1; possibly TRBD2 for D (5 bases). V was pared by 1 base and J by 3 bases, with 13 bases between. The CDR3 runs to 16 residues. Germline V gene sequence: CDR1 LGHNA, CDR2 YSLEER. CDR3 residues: CASSQGLTGDYNEQFF. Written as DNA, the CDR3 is TGCGCCAGCAGCCAAGGGCTTACCGGGGACTACAATGAGCAGTTCTTC.

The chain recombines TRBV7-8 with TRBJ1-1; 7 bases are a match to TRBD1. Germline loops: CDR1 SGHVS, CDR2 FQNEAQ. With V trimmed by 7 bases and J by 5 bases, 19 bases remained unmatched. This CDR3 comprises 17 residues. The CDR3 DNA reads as TGTGCCAGCACCCAATATCTTAGGGACAGTGGCGGGACTGAAGCTTTCTTT. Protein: CASTQYLRDSGGTEAFF. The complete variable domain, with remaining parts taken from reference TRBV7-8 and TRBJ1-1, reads GAGVSQSPRYKVAKRGQDVALRCDPISGHVSLFWYQQALGQGPEFLTYFQNEAQLDKSGLPSDRFFAERPEGSVSTLKIQRTQQEDSAVYLCASTQYLRDSGGTEAFFGQGTRLTVV.

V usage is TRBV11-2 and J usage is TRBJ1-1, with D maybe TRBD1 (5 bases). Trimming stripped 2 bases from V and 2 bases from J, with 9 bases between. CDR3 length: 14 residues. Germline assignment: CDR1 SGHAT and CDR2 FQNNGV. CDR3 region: CASSLRDFNTEAFF. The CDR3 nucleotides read TGTGCCAGCAGCTTAAGGGACTTCAACACTGAAGCTTTCTTT.

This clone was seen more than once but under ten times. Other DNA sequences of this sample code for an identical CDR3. The CDR3 loop is CASSQDRGSSYEQYF. The CDR3 region has the DNA TGCGCCAGCAGCCAAGATCGCGGTTCTAGCTACGAGCAGTACTTC. The rearrangement uses TRBV4-1 and TRBJ2-7; the D is unclear. Germline CDR1 reads MGHRA; CDR2 reads YSYEKL. This CDR3 has 15 residues. The germline V and J ends were trimmed by 0 bases and 3 bases, with 12 bases remaining between them.

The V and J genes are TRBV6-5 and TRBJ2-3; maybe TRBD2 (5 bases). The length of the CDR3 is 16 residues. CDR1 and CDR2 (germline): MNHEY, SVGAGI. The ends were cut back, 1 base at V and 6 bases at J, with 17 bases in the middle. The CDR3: CASSYLRAGLADTQYF. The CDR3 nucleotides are TGTGCCAGCAGTTACTTGAGGGCAGGTCTGGCTGATACGCAGTATTTT.

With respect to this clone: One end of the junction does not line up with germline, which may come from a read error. The CDR3 bases are TGCGCCAGCAGCGAAGACAGGGGATATAGCAATCAGCCCCAGCATTTT. Its protein product is CASSEDRGYSNQPQHF. The chain has TRBV4-1 and TRBJ1-5; 8 nucleotides line up with TRBD1. Germline CDR1 and CDR2: MGHRA and YSYEKL. The CDR3 runs to 16 residues.

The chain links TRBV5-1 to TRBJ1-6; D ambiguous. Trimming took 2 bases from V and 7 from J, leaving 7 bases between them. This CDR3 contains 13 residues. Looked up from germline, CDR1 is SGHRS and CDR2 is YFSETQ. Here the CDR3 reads CASSLKTNSPLHF. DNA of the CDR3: TGCGCCAGCAGCTTAAAGACAAATTCACCCCTCCACTTT. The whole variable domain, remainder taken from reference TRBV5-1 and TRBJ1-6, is KAGVTQTPRYLIKTRGQQVTLSCSPISGHRSVSWYQQTPGQGLQFLFEYFSETQRNKGNFPGRFSGRQFSNSRSEMNVSTLELGDSALYLCASSLKTNSPLHFGNGTRLTVT.

The CDR3 DNA reads as TGTGCCAGCAGCCGTGGCGCGGGGGAGCATGAAAAACTGTTTTTT. It codes for CASSRGAGEHEKLFF. The V call is TRBV4-2, the J call TRBJ1-4; the D gene is possibly TRBD1 (5 bases). In germline, CDR1 is LGHNA, CDR2 YNFKEQ. The CDR3 runs to 15 residues. Trimming cost V 4 bases and J 6 bases, with 15 bases left between them.

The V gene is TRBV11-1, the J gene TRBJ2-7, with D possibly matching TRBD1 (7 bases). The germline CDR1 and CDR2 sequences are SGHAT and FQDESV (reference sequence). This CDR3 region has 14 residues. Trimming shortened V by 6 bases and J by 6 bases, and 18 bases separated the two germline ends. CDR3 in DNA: TGTGCCAGCAGTCCCCTTCAGGGGGGCGGCGAGCAGTACTTC. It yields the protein CASSPLQGGGEQYF. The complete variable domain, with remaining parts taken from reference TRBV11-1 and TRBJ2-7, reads EAEVAQSPRYKITEKSQAVAFWCDPISGHATLYWYRQILGQGPELLVQFQDESVVDDSQLPKDRFSAERLKGVDSTLKIQPAELGDSAMYLCASSPLQGGGEQYFGPGTRLTVT.

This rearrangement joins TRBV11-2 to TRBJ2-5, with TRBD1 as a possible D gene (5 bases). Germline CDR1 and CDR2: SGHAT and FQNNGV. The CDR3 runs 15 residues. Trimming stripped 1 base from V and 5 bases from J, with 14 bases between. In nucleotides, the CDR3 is TGTGCCAGCAGCTTAGCAGGGCTCCGCACGGAGACCCAGTACTTC. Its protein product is CASSLAGLRTETQYF.